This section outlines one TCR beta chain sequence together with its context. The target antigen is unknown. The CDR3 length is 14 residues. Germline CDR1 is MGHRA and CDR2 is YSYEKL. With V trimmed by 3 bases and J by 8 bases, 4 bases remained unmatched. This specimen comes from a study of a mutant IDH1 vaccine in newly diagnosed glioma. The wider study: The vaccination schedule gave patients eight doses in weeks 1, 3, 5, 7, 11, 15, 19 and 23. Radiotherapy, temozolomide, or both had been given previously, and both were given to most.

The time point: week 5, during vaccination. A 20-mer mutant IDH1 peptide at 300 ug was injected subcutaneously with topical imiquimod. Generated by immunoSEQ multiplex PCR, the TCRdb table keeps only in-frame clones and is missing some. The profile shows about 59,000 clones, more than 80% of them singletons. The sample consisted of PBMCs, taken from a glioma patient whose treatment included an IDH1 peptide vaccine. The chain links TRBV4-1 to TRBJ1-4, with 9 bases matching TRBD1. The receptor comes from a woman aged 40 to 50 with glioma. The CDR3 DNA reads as TGCGCCAGCAGCCAGGGGGACAGGGTCGAAAAACTGTTTTTT. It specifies CASSQGDRVEKLFF.